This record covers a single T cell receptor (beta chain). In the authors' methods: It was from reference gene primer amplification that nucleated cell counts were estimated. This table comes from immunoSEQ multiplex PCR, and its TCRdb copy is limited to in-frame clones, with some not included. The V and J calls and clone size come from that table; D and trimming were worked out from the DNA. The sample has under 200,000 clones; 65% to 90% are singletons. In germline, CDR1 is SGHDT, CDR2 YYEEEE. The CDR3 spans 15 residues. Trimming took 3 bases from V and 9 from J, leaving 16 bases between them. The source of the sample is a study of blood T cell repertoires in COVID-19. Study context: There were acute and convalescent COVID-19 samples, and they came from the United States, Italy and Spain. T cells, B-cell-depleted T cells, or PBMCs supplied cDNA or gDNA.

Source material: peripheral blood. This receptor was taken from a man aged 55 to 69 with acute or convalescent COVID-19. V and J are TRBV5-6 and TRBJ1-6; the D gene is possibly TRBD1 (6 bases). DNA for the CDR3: TGTGCCAGCAGCTGTAGGGGGTCCTGGGGTTCACCCCTCCACTTT. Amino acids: CASSCRGSWGSPLHF.